This T cell receptor (beta chain) stems from a study of breast tumors, draining lymph nodes, adjacent tissues. Axillary draining lymph nodes of breast cancer patients supplied the node samples. CDR3 length: 15 residues. The V gene end was trimmed by 2 bases and the J gene end by 4 bases; junction bases not matched to a gene: 5. Germline CDR1 reads SGHAT; CDR2 reads FQNNGV. Each CDR3 protein is one row after TCRdb ran MiXCR on the multiplex PCR reads. The table includes roughly 260,000 distinct CDR3 sequences, around 30% detected once. The receptor was isolated from a female donor with breast cancer. Some clones in this sample may be carry-over from other donors' samples. This chain links TRBV11-2 with TRBJ2-3; the match to TRBD2 covers 8 bases. The sequenced sample consisted of axillary lymph node tissue. This chain's CDR3 is CASSLLAGTPDTQYF. In DNA form, the CDR3 reads TGTGCCAGCAGCTTACTAGCGGGTACGCCAGATACGCAGTATTTT.